A single sample gave rise to the 18 T cell receptor beta chains below, sequenced in a study of cytomegalovirus exposure and HLA in healthy donors (dated by TCRdb to about 2017). Library prep was done by the immunoSEQ multiplex PCR assay. For the multiplex PCR, a mixture combining 60 forward primers for TCR Vbeta segments and 13 reverse primers for TCR Jbeta segments was used. TCRdb took over this immuneACCESS table, retaining in-frame rearrangements with V and J assigned. Such tables are incomplete; in checked studies, under half of the missing clones stem from an unresolved V gene, and the remainder is unexplained. The sample contains around 270,000 clones, roughly 80% of them found a single time. 0.3% to 0.35% of the sample belongs to the ten largest clones. What was sequenced was PBMCs. The receptors were sampled from a girl aged 2 to 10 in good health and CMV-seronegative.

The rearrangement links TRBV28 to TRBJ1-2, with TRBD1 matching 9 bases. The length of the CDR3 is 14 residues. CDR1 and CDR2 from the germline V gene are MDHEN and SYDVKM. V lost 6 bases, J lost 3 bases, and 5 bases stayed unmatched. The CDR3 DNA reads TGTGCCAGCAGGCAAACAGGGGGCGACTATGGCTACACCTTC. Its protein product is CASRQTGGDYGYTF.

The gene calls are TRBV18 and TRBJ1-1, with 7 nucleotides matching TRBD1. Unmatched junction bases numbered 2, after V lost 6 bases and J lost 1 base. Germline V gene sequence: CDR1 KGHSH, CDR2 LQKENI. The CDR3 has 13 residues. CDR3 sequence (DNA): TGTGCCAGCTCGACAGGGCAGAACACTGAAGCTTTCTTT. Translating gives CASSTGQNTEAFF. Full variable domain (rest looked up from reference TRBV18 and TRBJ1-1): NAGVMQNPRHLVRRRGQEARLRCSPMKGHSHVYWYRQLPEEGLKFMVYLQKENIIDESGMPKERFSAEFPKEGPSILRIQQVVRGDSAAYFCASSTGQNTEAFFGQGTRLTVV.

The chain joins TRBV30 to TRBJ1-3; 7 bases agree with TRBD1. The ends lost 5 bases at V and 4 bases at J; junction bases unmatched: 2. This CDR3 is built from 12 residues. Germline CDR1 is GTSNPN and CDR2 is SVGIG (reference sequence). CDR3 sequence reads: CAWETGGNTIYF. DNA for the CDR3: TGTGCCTGGGAGACAGGGGGAAACACCATATATTTT.

The chain is built from TRBV11-1 and TRBJ1-1; D is ambiguous. Germline V gene sequence: CDR1 SGHAT, CDR2 FQDESV (reference sequence). Trimming cost V 5 bases and J 8 bases, with 18 bases left between them. CDR3 length: 14 amino acids. The CDR3 region has the DNA TGTGCCAGCAGCCCAATACGAGGGCCTGGGGAAGCTTTCTTT. Translating gives CASSPIRGPGEAFF.

The chain combines TRBV9 with TRBJ2-7, with D possibly matching TRBD1 (6 bases). Germline CDR1 and CDR2: SGDLS and YYNGEE. V was pared by 0 bases and J by 4 bases, with 11 bases between. The CDR3 spans 14 residues. The CDR3 bases are TGTGCCAGCAGCGTAGCTAACAGGGCGTACGAGCAGTACTTC. Amino acid sequence: CASSVANRAYEQYF.

This chain uses TRBV30 with TRBJ2-1; D perhaps matches TRBD2 (5 bases). The V end lost 4 bases, the J end lost 3 bases, and 10 bases lay between the germline ends. This CDR3 has 13 residues. Germline V lookup: CDR1 GTSNPN, CDR2 SVGIG (reference sequence). CDR3 protein: CAWTETNYNEQFF. Here the CDR3 DNA reads TGTGCCTGGACCGAGACTAACTACAATGAGCAGTTCTTC.

The V gene is TRBV19, the J gene TRBJ1-5; 7 positions match TRBD1. The CDR3 has 16 amino acids. CDR1 and CDR2 (germline): LNHDA, SQIVND (reference sequence). Germline trimming cut 4 bases from V and 7 bases from J; bases unmatched to any gene: 13. The CDR3 spells CASSNTGTVRGQPQHF. CDR3 nucleotides: TGTGCCAGTAGTAACACCGGGACAGTGAGGGGGCAGCCCCAGCATTTT.

The chain employs TRBV27 and TRBJ2-5; weak D call: TRBD2 (5 bases). The CDR3 loop spans 14 amino acids. Germline lookup yields CDR1 MNHEY and CDR2 SMNVEV (reference sequence). The V and J ends lost 5 bases and 5 bases respectively, with 15 bases between them. For the CDR3, the DNA is TGTGCCAGCAGTCTAGGACTGCTCGCCGAGACCCAGTACTTC. It is translated as CASSLGLLAETQYF.

V gene TRBV18 combines with J gene TRBJ2-2; 7 nucleotides align to TRBD1. Looked up from germline, CDR1 is KGHSH and CDR2 is LQKENI. CDR3 size: 14 residues. J was trimmed by 7 bases and V by 8 bases; bases with no gene match: 10. This CDR3 is CASARQGHNGELFF. DNA of the CDR3: TGTGCCAGCGCGAGACAGGGTCATAACGGGGAGCTGTTTTTT.

The J gene is TRBJ2-5, the V gene TRBV7-8; 9 positions match TRBD1. The J call may be in error: the DNA end matches TRBJ2-7 better. Germline V gene data show CDR1 as SGHVS and CDR2 as FQNEAQ. The CDR3 runs 16 residues. The CDR3 is CASSLARDRDSYEQYF. DNA for the CDR3: TGTGCCAGCAGCTTAGCTCGGGACAGGGACTCCTACGAGCAGTACTTC.

Comments on this clone: The DNA is left out, because the CDR3 cannot be placed on it with certainty; the CDR3 is given as TCRdb lists it. V usage is TRBV28 and J usage is TRBJ2-1; the table's D call, TRBD1, has no DNA check behind it. Looked up from germline, CDR1 is MDHEN and CDR2 is SYDVKM. A total of 23 residues make up the CDR3, ends included. CDR3 region: CASSTGTPYSYNEQFFGYNEQFF.

The J gene is TRBJ2-1, the V gene TRBV12-5; 7 bases are a match to TRBD2. This CDR3 contains 19 residues. The junction had 23 bases not matched to a gene; V was cut back by 2 bases and J by 10 bases. CDR1 and CDR2 (germline): LGHNT, FRNRAP. The CDR3 spells CASGLLTSLAGAMMDEQFF. The CDR3 region has the DNA TGTGCTAGTGGTTTGTTAACCAGTTTGGCGGGAGCCATGATGGACGAGCAGTTCTTC.

The CDR3 bases are TGTGCCAGCAGCGTAGTGGATCGGGGGGGGTTTGAGACCCAGTACTTC. Residues: CASSVVDRGGFETQYF. The genes are TRBV9 and TRBJ2-5; 8 bases align to TRBD2. With V trimmed by 0 bases and J by 5 bases, 9 bases remained unmatched. Per the germline V gene, CDR1 is SGDLS and CDR2 is YYNGEE. This CDR3 has 16 amino acids. Variable domain in full (rest from reference TRBV9 and TRBJ2-5): DSGVTQTPKHLITATGQRVTLRCSPRSGDLSVYWYQQSLDQGLQFLIQYYNGEERAKGNILERFSAQQFPDLHSELNLSSLELGDSALYFCASSVVDRGGFETQYFGPGTRLLVL.

CDR3 nucleotides: TGTGCCAGCAGCTCACTGGACAGAGACTATGGCTACACCTTC. Encoded protein: CASSSLDRDYGYTF. V is TRBV7-9 and J is TRBJ1-2, with D perhaps matching TRBD1 (6 bases). CDR1 is SEHNR and CDR2 is FQNEAQ in the germline V gene (reference sequence). Deletions cut 4 bases from V and 3 bases from J, with 12 bases between. The CDR3 covers 14 residues.

The DNA for the CDR3 is TGTGCCAGCAGCCCCGGGATCTACTACAATGAGCAGTTCTTC. Protein product: CASSPGIYYNEQFF. The chain uses TRBV28 and TRBJ2-1, with a possible D match to TRBD2 (5 bases). Deletions cut 6 bases from V and 3 bases from J, with 12 bases between. This CDR3 has 14 residues. Germline V CDR1 and CDR2: MDHEN, SYDVKM.

The rearrangement links TRBV6-1 to TRBJ2-3, with 8 bases fitting TRBD2. Germline V gene lookup returns CDR1 MNHNS and CDR2 SASEGT. This CDR3 is 15 amino acids long. J lost 4 bases, V lost 6 bases, and 9 bases had no gene match. DNA for the CDR3: TGTGCCAGCAGGGAGCGGGGGCTATTAGCAGATACGCAGTATTTT. This translates into CASRERGLLADTQYF.

The rearrangement links TRBV5-4 to TRBJ2-1, with 12 bases that match TRBD2. Germline CDR1 SGHNT, CDR2 YYREEE (reference sequence). V dropped 4 bases and J dropped 4; count of bases not matched to a gene: 9. The CDR3 spans 17 residues. The CDR3 sequence: CASSPTSGRGLYNEQFF. CDR3 coding DNA: TGTGCCAGCAGCCCGACTAGCGGGAGAGGGCTATACAATGAGCAGTTCTTC. The full variable domain, rest sourced from reference TRBV5-4 and TRBJ2-1, is ETGVTQSPTHLIKTRGQQVTLRCSSQSGHNTVSWYQQALGQGPQFIFQYYREEENGRGNFPPRFSGLQFPNYSSELNVNALELDDSALYLCASSPTSGRGLYNEQFFGPGTRLTVL.

The V call is TRBV6-5, the J call TRBJ1-4; D might be TRBD1 (5 bases). This CDR3 is built from 14 residues. The germline V gene has CDR1 MNHEY and CDR2 SVGAGI. V lost 6 bases and J lost 3, with 11 bases in between. The CDR3 here is CASSMGGSNEKLFF. CDR3 nucleotide sequence: TGTGCCAGCAGCATGGGGGGGTCTAATGAAAAACTGTTTTTT.